These T cell receptor beta chains were read from a single sample in a study of blood T cell repertoires in COVID-19. Produced via immunoSEQ multiplex PCR; TCRdb's table is partial and in-frame only. The data show some 200,000 clones, roughly 85% seen once. Sample: peripheral blood. The receptors stem from a woman in her seventies with COVID-19, enrolled during active disease. CDR3s include the opening cysteine and the closing phenylalanine or tryptophan. The order of the fields is clone size, V gene, J gene, D gene, CDR3 protein, CDR3 DNA. A D gene is named only where the DNA matches it firmly. Clone size is given for some rows only: seen once, a few or many times, or a class if the clone is expanded.

clone_size: NA
v_call: TRBV7-7
j_call: TRBJ2-1
d_call: NA
cdr3_aa: CASSLAVVTYNEQFF
cdr3_nt: TGTGCTAGCAGCTTAGCCGTAGTTACCTACAATGAGCAGTTCTTC

clone_size: NA
v_call: TRBV7-6
j_call: TRBJ1-1
d_call: NA
cdr3_aa: CASSLQGAEAFF
cdr3_nt: TGTGCCAGCAGCTTACAAGGGGCGGAAGCTTTCTTT

clone_size: once
v_call: TRBV7-3
j_call: TRBJ1-1
d_call: TRBD1
cdr3_aa: CASSLRRPGGTEAFF
cdr3_nt: TGTGCCAGCAGCTTAAGGAGACCAGGGGGCACTGAAGCTTTCTTT

clone_size: NA
v_call: TRBV4-1
j_call: TRBJ1-2
d_call: TRBD1
cdr3_aa: CASSQASGTGKNYGYTF
cdr3_nt: TGCGCCAGCAGCCAAGCCTCCGGGACAGGGAAGAACTATGGCTACACCTTC

clone_size: NA
v_call: TRBV27
j_call: TRBJ1-2
d_call: TRBD1
cdr3_aa: CASSFRGQLLGGYTF
cdr3_nt: TGTGCCAGCAGTTTCAGGGGGCAGCTGCTGGGAGGCTACACCTTC

clone_size: NA
v_call: TRBV29-1
j_call: TRBJ1-3
d_call: TRBD1
cdr3_aa: CSVQDRPGNTIYF
cdr3_nt: TGCAGCGTTCAGGACAGGCCTGGAAACACCATATATTTT

clone_size: NA
v_call: TRBV11-2
j_call: TRBJ1-2
d_call: NA
cdr3_aa: CASSPVGAGGYTF
cdr3_nt: TGTGCCAGCAGCCCAGTCGGGGCGGGGGGCTACACCTTC

clone_size: once
v_call: TRBV5-1
j_call: TRBJ2-5
d_call: NA
cdr3_aa: CASNKRDNQETQYF
cdr3_nt: TGCGCCAGCAATAAGAGGGACAACCAAGAGACCCAGTACTTC

clone_size: NA
v_call: TRBV30
j_call: TRBJ2-4
d_call: TRBD1
cdr3_aa: CAWSSTGGLWIAKNIQYF
cdr3_nt: TGTGCCTGGAGTTCGACAGGGGGATTGTGGATAGCCAAAAACATTCAGTACTTC

clone_size: few
v_call: TRBV5-6
j_call: TRBJ1-1
d_call: TRBD1
cdr3_aa: CASSGGTGSAHAEAFF
cdr3_nt: TGTGCCAGCAGCGGGGGGACAGGGTCTGCCCACGCTGAAGCTTTCTTT